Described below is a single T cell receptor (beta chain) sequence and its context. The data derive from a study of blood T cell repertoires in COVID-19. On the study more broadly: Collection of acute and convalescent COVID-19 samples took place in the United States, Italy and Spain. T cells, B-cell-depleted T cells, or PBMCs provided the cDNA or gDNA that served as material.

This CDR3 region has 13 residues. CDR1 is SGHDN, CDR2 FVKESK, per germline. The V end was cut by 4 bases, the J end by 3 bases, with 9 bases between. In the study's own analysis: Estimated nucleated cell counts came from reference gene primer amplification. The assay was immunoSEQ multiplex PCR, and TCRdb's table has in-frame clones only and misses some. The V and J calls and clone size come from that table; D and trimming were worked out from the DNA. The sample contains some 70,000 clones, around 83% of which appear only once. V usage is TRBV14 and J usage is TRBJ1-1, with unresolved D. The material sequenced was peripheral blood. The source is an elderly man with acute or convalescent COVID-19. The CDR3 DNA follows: TGTGCCAGCAGCCCCTCGTCCTACACTGAAGCTTTCTTT. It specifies CASSPSSYTEAFF.